Listed here are 26 T cell receptor beta chains from one sample, sequenced in a study of cytomegalovirus exposure and HLA in healthy donors. With 60 Vbeta and 13 Jbeta primers, the PCR was carried out. The data were produced by immunoSEQ multiplex PCR, yet TCRdb's version contains in-frame clones alone and is incomplete. Of 150,000 or so clones listed, approximately 72% are singletons. Sequencing used PBMCs. The receptors were sampled from a female donor in good health and CMV-seronegative.

J is TRBJ2-3 and V is TRBV5-1; D is perhaps TRBD2 (6 bases). Trimming removed 4 bases from V and 0 bases from J, with 12 bases in between. Germline CDR1 SGHRS, CDR2 YFSETQ. The CDR3 has 15 amino acids. The CDR3 loop is CASSQEGTSTDTQYF. The CDR3 bases are TGCGCCAGCAGCCAGGAAGGGACTAGCACAGATACGCAGTATTTT.

This clone was counted only a few times. This rearrangement joins TRBV5-4 to TRBJ1-2, with TRBD1 matching 9 bases. The V gene end was trimmed by 0 bases and the J gene end by 2 bases; junction bases not matched to a gene: 2. The CDR3 contains 15 residues. Germline V lookup: CDR1 SGHNT, CDR2 YYREEE (reference sequence). CDR3 DNA: TGTGCCAGCAGCTTGGGACAGGGGGACAACTATGGCTACACCTTC. It encodes CASSLGQGDNYGYTF.

This clone has just a few counts. J is TRBJ2-6 and V is TRBV5-4; perhaps TRBD1 as D (6 bases). The CDR3 is 17 amino acids. Germline CDR1 reads SGHNT; CDR2 reads YYREEE (reference sequence). The V gene lost 3 bases and the J gene lost 0 bases, with 13 bases spanning the gap. CDR3 in amino acids: CASSSQTGRSGANVLTF. DNA for the CDR3: TGTGCCAGCAGCTCCCAGACAGGCCGCTCTGGGGCCAACGTCCTGACTTTC.

The chain has TRBV6-1 and TRBJ2-7, with D tentatively TRBD1 (6 bases). CDR1 and CDR2 (germline): MNHNS, SASEGT. The V end was cut by 6 bases, the J end by 6 bases, with 21 bases between. This CDR3 spans 15 amino acids. This CDR3 reads CASREQGFQVSEQYF. As DNA, the CDR3 is TGTGCCAGCAGAGAGCAGGGGTTTCAAGTAAGCGAGCAGTACTTC.

This clone was detected only once. The rearrangement uses TRBV5-7 and TRBJ1-1, with D possibly TRBD1 on 6 matching bases. TRBV5-7 belongs to the ORF category, with a function that is uncertain. The CDR3 spans 14 residues. V lost 3 bases to trimming and J lost 5 bases, with 14 bases between them. CDR3 in amino acids: CASSSGKGGTEAFF. CDR3 nucleotide sequence: TGTGCCAGCAGCTCGGGAAAAGGGGGTACTGAAGCTTTCTTT.

The genes are TRBV6-1 and TRBJ1-1; D gene uncertain. Looked up from germline, CDR1 is MNHNS and CDR2 is SASEGT. V was trimmed by 6 bases and J by 10 bases, leaving 12 bases between them. This CDR3 has 11 residues. The CDR3 bases are TGTGCCAGCAGGTCGGAGGTGGCAGCTTTCTTT. Its protein product is CASRSEVAAFF.

This chain joins TRBV2 and TRBJ2-5, with no clear D. The J call is doubtful: the DNA matches TRBJ2-7 better. The CDR3 spans 14 residues. Germline V gives CDR1 SNHLY, CDR2 FYNNEI. The CDR3 is CASSERPGSYEQYF. CDR3 DNA sequence: TGTGCCAGCAGTGAACGGCCAGGATCCTACGAGCAGTACTTC.

This clone was found once. The identical CDR3 is also encoded by other nucleotide sequences in the sample. The chain employs TRBV5-1 and TRBJ1-2; D remains unclear. Germline V gene data show CDR1 as SGHRS and CDR2 as YFSETQ. Trimming left V 0 bases short and J 5 bases short, with 8 bases between. This CDR3 is 13 amino acids long. The CDR3 spells CASSLAQSYGYTF. The CDR3 region has the DNA TGCGCCAGCAGCTTGGCTCAGTCGTATGGCTACACCTTC.

This rearrangement joins TRBV5-1 to TRBJ2-1; 8 nucleotides agree with TRBD1. With 4 bases clipped from V and 4 bases from J, the junction kept 10 bases outside the gene matches. From germline, CDR1 is SGHRS and CDR2 YFSETQ. The CDR3 runs 16 residues. CDR3 amino acids: CASSASGTGIYNEQFF. The CDR3 DNA reads TGCGCCAGCAGCGCTTCCGGGACAGGAATATACAATGAGCAGTTCTTC.

The V and J genes are TRBV4-2 and TRBJ2-2; weak D call: TRBD2 (5 bases). V was shortened by 0 bases and J by 2 bases, with 13 bases between the two germline ends. The CDR3 totals 17 residues. Germline lookup yields CDR1 LGHNA and CDR2 YNFKEQ. CDR3 sequence: CASSQDRGRGNTGELFF. The CDR3 DNA reads as TGTGCCAGCAGCCAAGATCGCGGACGGGGTAACACCGGGGAGCTGTTTTTT.

This rearrangement joins TRBV18 to TRBJ2-7; D is undetermined. Trimming left V 3 bases short and J 7 bases short, with 10 bases between. This CDR3 contains 12 residues. Germline CDR1 reads KGHSH; CDR2 reads LQKENI. CDR3 sequence: CASSPGSLEQYF. The DNA for the CDR3 is TGTGCCAGCTCACCGGGCTCCCTTGAGCAGTACTTC.

This clone was counted a single time. The chain couples TRBV2 to TRBJ2-3, with 9 nucleotides matching TRBD2. Germline V gives CDR1 SNHLY, CDR2 FYNNEI. The CDR3 is 14 residues long. V was pared by 7 bases and J by 8 bases, with 10 bases of the junction left unmatched. The CDR3 DNA sequence: TGTGCCAGCAACTCAGCGGGGGGAATGGCTACGCAGTATTTT. It yields the protein CASNSAGGMATQYF.

The chain couples TRBV28 to TRBJ1-2; possibly TRBD1 for D (5 bases). Germline V lookup: CDR1 MDHEN, CDR2 SYDVKM. The V and J ends lost 5 bases and 8 bases respectively, with 21 bases between them. The CDR3 has 15 residues. CDR3 DNA: TGTGCCAGCAGTCTCCTACCGGGACGGGGGGACGGCTACACCTTC. The encoded protein is CASSLLPGRGDGYTF.

The chain uses TRBV7-2 and TRBJ1-1, with a tentative D call TRBD1 (6 bases). V dropped 1 base and J dropped 8 bases, with 17 bases sitting between them. The CDR3 sequence is 15 residues long. Per germline, CDR1 SGHTA and CDR2 FQGNSA. In DNA, the CDR3 is TGTGCCAGCAGCTTAGTCGCAGGGGTACGGGGAGAAGCTTTCTTT. Translating gives CASSLVAGVRGEAFF.

The V gene is TRBV5-6, the J gene TRBJ1-1, with D perhaps TRBD1 (5 bases). The CDR3 consists of 13 residues. The germline gives CDR1 SGHDT, CDR2 YYEEEE. The V and J ends lost 0 bases and 6 bases respectively, with 9 bases between them. CDR3 coding DNA: TGTGCCAGCAGCTTGGACAGGAGCGCTGAAGCTTTCTTT. This gives the protein CASSLDRSAEAFF.

The chain recombines TRBV5-1 with TRBJ2-3; TRBD2 matches at 12 bases. Germline V gene sequence: CDR1 SGHRS, CDR2 YFSETQ. The V and J ends lost 3 bases and 3 bases, in that order; junction bases with no gene match: 5. The CDR3 extends over 16 amino acids. CDR3: CASSSSGRAGTDTQYF. As DNA, the CDR3 is TGCGCCAGCAGCTCTAGCGGGAGGGCCGGTACAGATACGCAGTATTTT.

The table lists this clone with a count of one. The rearrangement joins TRBV2 to TRBJ1-5; possible D gene TRBD1, 5 bases. The germline V gene has CDR1 SNHLY and CDR2 FYNNEI. The germline V and J ends were trimmed by 5 bases and 7 bases, with 15 bases remaining between them. This CDR3 spans 14 amino acids. Here the CDR3 DNA reads TGTGCCAGCAGTCAATCGGGGGGGAGCCAGCCCCAGCATTTT. Encoded protein: CASSQSGGSQPQHF.

This chain joins TRBV7-2 and TRBJ1-1; maybe TRBD1 (6 bases). The V end was cut by 5 bases, the J end by 3 bases, with 16 bases between. Germline CDR1 SGHTA, CDR2 FQGNSA. The CDR3 is 15 residues long. Here the CDR3 DNA reads TGTGCCAGCAGCCCCCATAGGGGGTTGGACACTGAAGCTTTCTTT. Encoded protein: CASSPHRGLDTEAFF. The full variable domain, with the rest looked up from reference TRBV7-2 and TRBJ1-1, is GAGVSQSPSNKVTEKGKDVELRCDPISGHTALYWYRQSLGQGLEFLIYFQGNSAPDKSGLPSDRFSAERTGGSVSTLTIQRTQQEDSAVYLCASSPHRGLDTEAFFGQGTRLTVV.

CDR3 nucleotides: TGTGCCAGCAGCGTAGGGTCCAGGGCCTACGAGCAGTACTTC. Translation: CASSVGSRAYEQYF. The chain employs TRBV9 and TRBJ2-7; D may be TRBD1 (5 bases). The CDR3 runs to 14 residues. V dropped 0 bases and J dropped 2 bases, with 9 bases sitting between them. The germline CDR1 and CDR2 sequences are SGDLS and YYNGEE. The whole variable domain, remainder taken from reference TRBV9 and TRBJ2-7, is DSGVTQTPKHLITATGQRVTLRCSPRSGDLSVYWYQQSLDQGLQFLIQYYNGEERAKGNILERFSAQQFPDLHSELNLSSLELGDSALYFCASSVGSRAYEQYFGPGTRLTVT.

This clone has just one count. V usage is TRBV5-1 and J usage is TRBJ2-7; TRBD1 might be the D (6 bases). Germline V gene lookup returns CDR1 SGHRS and CDR2 YFSETQ. The V gene lost 4 bases and the J gene lost 2 bases, with 16 bases spanning the gap. The CDR3 loop spans 15 amino acids. CDR3 protein: CASSPGAILTYEQYF. The CDR3 DNA is TGCGCCAGCAGCCCAGGGGCGATACTAACCTACGAGCAGTACTTC. Combining the CDR3 with reference TRBV5-1 and TRBJ2-7 gives the whole variable domain KAGVTQTPRYLIKTRGQQVTLSCSPISGHRSVSWYQQTPGQGLQFLFEYFSETQRNKGNFPGRFSGRQFSNSRSEMNVSTLELGDSALYLCASSPGAILTYEQYFGPGTRLTVT.

This clone was seen only a few times. Here the CDR3 DNA reads TGTGCCAGCAGCCCCCCTCTCGGGGACAGGGTCGAGCAGTACTTC. Translating it yields CASSPPLGDRVEQYF. The chain employs TRBV7-9 and TRBJ2-7; 9 bases align to TRBD1. CDR1 is SEHNR and CDR2 is FQNEAQ in the germline V gene (reference sequence). V trimming: 5 bases; J trimming: 6 bases; junction bases outside the gene matches: 11. This CDR3 has 15 residues. Full variable domain (outside the CDR3, taken from reference TRBV7-9 and TRBJ2-7): DTGVSQNPRHKITKRGQNVTFRCDPISEHNRLYWYRQTLGQGPEFLTYFQNEAQLEKSRLLSDRFSAERPKGSFSTLEIQRTEQGDSAMYLCASSPPLGDRVEQYFGPGTRLTVT.

For the CDR3, the DNA is TGTGCCAGCAGCTCGGGACTAGCGGGGGGGCGGGAGACCCAGTACTTC. Its translation: CASSSGLAGGRETQYF. The V gene is TRBV7-6, the J gene TRBJ2-5, with TRBD2 matching over 16 bases. There are 16 residues in the CDR3. Germline V gene data show CDR1 as SGHVS and CDR2 as FNYEAQ. The V and J ends lost 4 bases and 5 bases, in that order; junction bases with no gene match: 4.

V gene TRBV10-3 combines with J gene TRBJ1-1; the D is unclear. CDR1 is ENHRY, CDR2 SYGVKD, per germline. The ends were cut back, 3 bases at V and 5 bases at J, with 10 bases in the middle. There are 13 residues in the CDR3. The CDR3 region is CAISDKTVTEAFF. In nucleotides, the CDR3 is TGTGCCATCAGTGACAAGACTGTAACTGAAGCTTTCTTT.

V and J are TRBV29-1 and TRBJ1-2, with 8 positions matching TRBD1. This CDR3 has 12 amino acids. V was clipped by 8 bases and J by 7 bases; unmatched bases: 9. Germline CDR1 SQVTM, CDR2 ANQGSEA. Written as DNA, the CDR3 is TGCAGCATAGGACAGGGTATTGGTGGCTACACCTTC. Its protein product is CSIGQGIGGYTF.

The chain carries TRBV5-6 and TRBJ2-7; 9 bases are a match to TRBD2. The germline V gene encodes CDR1 SGHDT and CDR2 YYEEEE. V shed 3 bases and J 4 bases; nucleotides not matched to a gene: 8. This CDR3 region has 15 residues. The CDR3 DNA reads TGTGCCAGCAGCTGGGCTAGCGGGACCCAATACGAGCAGTACTTC. It is translated as CASSWASGTQYEQYF.

The rearrangement joins TRBV7-3 to TRBJ1-1, with D unclear. Germline CDR1 reads SGHTA; CDR2 reads FQGTGA. Trimming pared 2 bases from V and 4 bases from J, leaving 8 bases between. This CDR3 is built from 13 residues. This CDR3 is CASSLGSVTEAFF. CDR3 nucleotides: TGTGCCAGCAGCTTAGGCAGCGTCACTGAAGCTTTCTTT.